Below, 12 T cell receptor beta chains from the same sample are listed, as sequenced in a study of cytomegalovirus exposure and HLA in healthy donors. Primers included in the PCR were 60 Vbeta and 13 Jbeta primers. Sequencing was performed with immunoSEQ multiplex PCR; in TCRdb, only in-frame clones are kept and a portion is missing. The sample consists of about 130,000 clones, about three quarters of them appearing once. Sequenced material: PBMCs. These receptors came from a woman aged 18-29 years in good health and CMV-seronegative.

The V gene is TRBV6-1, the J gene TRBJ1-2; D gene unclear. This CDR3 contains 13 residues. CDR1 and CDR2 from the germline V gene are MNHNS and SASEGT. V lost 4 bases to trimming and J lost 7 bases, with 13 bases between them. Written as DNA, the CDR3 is TGTGCCAGCAGTGTCCCGGGGATTGGTGGCTACACCTTC. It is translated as CASSVPGIGGYTF.

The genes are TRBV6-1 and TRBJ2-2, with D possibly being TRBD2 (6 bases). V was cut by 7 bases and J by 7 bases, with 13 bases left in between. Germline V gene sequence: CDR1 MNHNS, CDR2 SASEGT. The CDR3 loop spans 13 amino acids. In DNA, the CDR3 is TGTGCCAGCACTGACGACGGGAGCGGGGAGCTGTTTTTT. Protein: CASTDDGSGELFF.

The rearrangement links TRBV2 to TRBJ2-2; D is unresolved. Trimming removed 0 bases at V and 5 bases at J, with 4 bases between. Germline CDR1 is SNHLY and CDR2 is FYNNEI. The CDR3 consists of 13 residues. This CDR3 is CASSEARTGELFF. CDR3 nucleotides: TGTGCCAGCAGTGAAGCGAGGACCGGGGAGCTGTTTTTT.

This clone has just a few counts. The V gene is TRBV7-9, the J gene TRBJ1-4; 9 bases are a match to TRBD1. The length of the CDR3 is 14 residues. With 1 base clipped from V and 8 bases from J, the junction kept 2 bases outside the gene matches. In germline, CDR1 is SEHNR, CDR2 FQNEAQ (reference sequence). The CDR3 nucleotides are TGTGCCAGCAGCTTAGGACAGGGGGAGGAAAAACTGTTTTTT. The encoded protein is CASSLGQGEEKLFF.

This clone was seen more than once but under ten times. CDR3 residues: CASSIDRVEKLFF. Written as DNA, the CDR3 is TGTGCCAGTAGTATTGACAGGGTTGAAAAACTGTTTTTT. V and J are TRBV19 and TRBJ1-4; 7 bases agree with TRBD1. This CDR3 region has 13 residues. Germline CDR1 reads LNHDA; CDR2 reads SQIVND (reference sequence). With 3 bases clipped from V and 7 bases from J, the junction kept 2 bases outside the gene matches.

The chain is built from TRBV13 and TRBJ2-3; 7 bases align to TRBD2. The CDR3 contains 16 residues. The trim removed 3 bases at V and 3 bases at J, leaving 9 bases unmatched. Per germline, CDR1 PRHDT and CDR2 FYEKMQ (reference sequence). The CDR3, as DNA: TGTGCCAGCAGCTTCAAAGGACTAGTCTATACAGATACGCAGTATTTT. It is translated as CASSFKGLVYTDTQYF.

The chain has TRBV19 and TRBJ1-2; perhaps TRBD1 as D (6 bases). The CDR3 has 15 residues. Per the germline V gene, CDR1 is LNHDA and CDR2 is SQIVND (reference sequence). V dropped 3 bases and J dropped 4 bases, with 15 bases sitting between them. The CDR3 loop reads CASSIPGGGSYGYTF. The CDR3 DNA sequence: TGTGCCAGTAGTATCCCGGGGGGCGGCAGCTATGGCTACACCTTC. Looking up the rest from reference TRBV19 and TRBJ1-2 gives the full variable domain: DGGITQSPKYLFRKEGQNVTLSCEQNLNHDAMYWYRQDPGQGLRLIYYSQIVNDFQKGDIAEGYSVSREKKESFPLTVTSAQKNPTAFYLCASSIPGGGSYGYTFGSGTRLTVV.

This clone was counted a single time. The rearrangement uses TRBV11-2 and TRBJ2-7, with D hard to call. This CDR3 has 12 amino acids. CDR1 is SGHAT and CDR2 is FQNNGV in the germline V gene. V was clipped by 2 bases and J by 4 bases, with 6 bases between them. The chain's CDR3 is CASSLLVYEQYF. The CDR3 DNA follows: TGTGCCAGCAGCTTACTCGTATACGAGCAGTACTTC.

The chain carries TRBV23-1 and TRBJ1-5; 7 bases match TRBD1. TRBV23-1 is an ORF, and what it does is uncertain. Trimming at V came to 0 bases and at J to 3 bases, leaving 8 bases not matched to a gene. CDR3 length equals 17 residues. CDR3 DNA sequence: TGCGCCAGCAGTCAATCGGCGACTGACAGGGCCAATCAGCCCCAGCATTTT. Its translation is CASSQSATDRANQPQHF.

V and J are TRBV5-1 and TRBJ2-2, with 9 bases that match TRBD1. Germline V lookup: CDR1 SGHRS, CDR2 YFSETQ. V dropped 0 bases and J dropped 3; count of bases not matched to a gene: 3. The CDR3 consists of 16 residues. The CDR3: CASSLAGQGYTGELFF. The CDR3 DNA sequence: TGCGCCAGCAGCTTGGCGGGACAGGGCTACACCGGGGAGCTGTTTTTT.

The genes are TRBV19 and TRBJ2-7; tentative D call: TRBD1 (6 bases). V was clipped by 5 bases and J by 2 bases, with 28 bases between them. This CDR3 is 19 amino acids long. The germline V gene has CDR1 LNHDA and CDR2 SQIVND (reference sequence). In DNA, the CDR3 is TGTGCCAGTAGTTACACCTTGACAGGATTCAGGGCGGGTACCTACGAGCAGTACTTC. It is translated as CASSYTLTGFRAGTYEQYF.

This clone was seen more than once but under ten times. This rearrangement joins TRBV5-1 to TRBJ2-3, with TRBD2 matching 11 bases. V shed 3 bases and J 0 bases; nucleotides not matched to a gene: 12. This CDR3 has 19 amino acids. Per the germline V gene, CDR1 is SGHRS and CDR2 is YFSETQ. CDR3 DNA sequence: TGCGCCAGCAGCTCCGCCGGGACTAGCGGATACTCTAGCACAGATACGCAGTATTTT. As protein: CASSSAGTSGYSSTDTQYF.